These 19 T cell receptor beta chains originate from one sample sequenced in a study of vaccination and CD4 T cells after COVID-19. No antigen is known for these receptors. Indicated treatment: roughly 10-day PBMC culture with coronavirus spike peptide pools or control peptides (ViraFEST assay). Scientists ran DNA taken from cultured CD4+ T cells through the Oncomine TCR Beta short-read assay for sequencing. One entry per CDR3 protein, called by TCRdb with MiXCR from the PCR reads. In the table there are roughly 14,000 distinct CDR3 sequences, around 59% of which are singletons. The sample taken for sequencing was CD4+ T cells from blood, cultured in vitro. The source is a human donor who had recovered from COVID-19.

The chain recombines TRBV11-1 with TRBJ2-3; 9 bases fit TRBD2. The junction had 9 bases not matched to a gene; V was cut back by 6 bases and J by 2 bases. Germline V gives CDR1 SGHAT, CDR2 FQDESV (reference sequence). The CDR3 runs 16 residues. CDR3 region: CASSTSGRPDTDTQYF. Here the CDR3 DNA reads TGTGCCAGCAGTACCAGCGGGAGGCCAGACACAGATACGCAGTATTTT.

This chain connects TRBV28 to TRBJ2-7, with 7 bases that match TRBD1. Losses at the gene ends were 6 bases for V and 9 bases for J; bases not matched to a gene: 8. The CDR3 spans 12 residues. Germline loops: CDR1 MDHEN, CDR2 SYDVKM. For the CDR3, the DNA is TGTGCCAGCAGCTACGTACAGGGGATGCAGTACTTC. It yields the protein CASSYVQGMQYF.

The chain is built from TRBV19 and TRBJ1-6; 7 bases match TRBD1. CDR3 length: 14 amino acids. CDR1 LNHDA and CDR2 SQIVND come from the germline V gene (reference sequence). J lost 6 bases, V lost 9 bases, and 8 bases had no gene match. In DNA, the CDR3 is TGTGCCAGCTCGGGACAGAATGTTAATTCACCCCTCCACTTT. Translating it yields CASSGQNVNSPLHF. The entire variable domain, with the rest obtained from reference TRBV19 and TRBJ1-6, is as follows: DGGITQSPKYLFRKEGQNVTLSCEQNLNHDAMYWYRQDPGQGLRLIYYSQIVNDFQKGDIAEGYSVSREKKESFPLTVTSAQKNPTAFYLCASSGQNVNSPLHFGNGTRLTVT.

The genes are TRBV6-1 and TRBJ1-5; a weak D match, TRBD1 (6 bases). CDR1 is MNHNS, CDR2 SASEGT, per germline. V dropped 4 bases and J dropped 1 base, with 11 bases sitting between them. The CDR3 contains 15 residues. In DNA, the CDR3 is TGTGCCAGCAGTGGCCCAGGACAGAGCAATCAGCCCCAGCATTTT. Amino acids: CASSGPGQSNQPQHF.

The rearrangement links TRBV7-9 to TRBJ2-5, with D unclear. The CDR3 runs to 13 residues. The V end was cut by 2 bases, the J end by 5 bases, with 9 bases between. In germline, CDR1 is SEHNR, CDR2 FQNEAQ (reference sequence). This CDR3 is CASSLSGLETQYF. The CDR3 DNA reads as TGTGCCAGCAGCTTATCCGGGTTGGAGACCCAGTACTTC.

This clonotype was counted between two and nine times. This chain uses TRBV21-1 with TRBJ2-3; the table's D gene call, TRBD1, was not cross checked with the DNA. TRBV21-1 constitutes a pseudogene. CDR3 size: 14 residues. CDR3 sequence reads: CASTPGLRTDTQYF. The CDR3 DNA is TGTGCCAGCACCCCAGGGTTGCGCACAGATACGCAGTATTTT.

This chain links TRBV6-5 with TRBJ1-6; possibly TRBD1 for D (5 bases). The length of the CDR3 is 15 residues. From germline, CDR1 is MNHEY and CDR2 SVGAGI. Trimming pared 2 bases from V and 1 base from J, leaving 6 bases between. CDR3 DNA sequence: TGTGCCAGCAGTTACGGGGGGTCCTATAATTCACCCCTCCACTTT. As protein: CASSYGGSYNSPLHF.

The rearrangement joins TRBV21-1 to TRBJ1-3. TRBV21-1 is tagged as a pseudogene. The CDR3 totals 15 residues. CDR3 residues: CASSKEGVSGNTIYF. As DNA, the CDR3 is TGTGCCAGCAGCAAAGAGGGAGTCTCTGGAAACACCATATATTTT.

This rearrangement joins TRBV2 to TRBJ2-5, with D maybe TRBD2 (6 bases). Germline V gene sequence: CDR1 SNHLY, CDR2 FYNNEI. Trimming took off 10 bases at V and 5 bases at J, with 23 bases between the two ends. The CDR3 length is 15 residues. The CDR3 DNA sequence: TGTGCCACCAGGTCTGCCCCGGGAGTTGTGGAGACCCAGTACTTC. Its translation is CATRSAPGVVETQYF.

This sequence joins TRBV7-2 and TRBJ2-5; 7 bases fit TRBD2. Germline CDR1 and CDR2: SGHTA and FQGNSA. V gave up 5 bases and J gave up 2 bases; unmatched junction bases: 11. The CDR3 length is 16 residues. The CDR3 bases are TGTGCCAGCAGCCCACCGAGACTAGCTCTACAAGAGACCCAGTACTTC. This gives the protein CASSPPRLALQETQYF.

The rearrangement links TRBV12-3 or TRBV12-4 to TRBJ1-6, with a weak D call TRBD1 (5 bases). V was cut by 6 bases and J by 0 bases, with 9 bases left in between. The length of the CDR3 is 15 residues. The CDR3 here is CASRRGNSYNSPLHF. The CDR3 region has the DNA TGTGCCAGCAGAAGGGGCAACTCCTATAATTCACCCCTCCACTTT.

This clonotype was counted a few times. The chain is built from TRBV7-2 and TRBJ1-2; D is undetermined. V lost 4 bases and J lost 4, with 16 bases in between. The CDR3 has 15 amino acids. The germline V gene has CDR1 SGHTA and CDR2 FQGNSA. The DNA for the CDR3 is TGTGCCAGCAGCTCCAACCGGGGTCCTAGCTATGGCTACACCTTC. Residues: CASSSNRGPSYGYTF.

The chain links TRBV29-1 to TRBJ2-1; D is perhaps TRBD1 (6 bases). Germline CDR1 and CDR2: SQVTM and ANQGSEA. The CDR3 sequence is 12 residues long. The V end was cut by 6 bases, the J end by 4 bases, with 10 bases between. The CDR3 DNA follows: TGCAGCGTCCCCGGACAGTACAATGAGCAGTTCTTC. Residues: CSVPGQYNEQFF.

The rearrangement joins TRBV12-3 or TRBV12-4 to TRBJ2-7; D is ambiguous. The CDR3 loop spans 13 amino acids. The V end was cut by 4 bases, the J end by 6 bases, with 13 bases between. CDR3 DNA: TGTGCCAGCAGTTCCCGAACACCCGCCGAGCAGTACTTC. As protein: CASSSRTPAEQYF.

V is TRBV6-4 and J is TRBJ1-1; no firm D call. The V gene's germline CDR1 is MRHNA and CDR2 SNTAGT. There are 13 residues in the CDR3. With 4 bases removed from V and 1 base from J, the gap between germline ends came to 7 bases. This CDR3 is CASSVETNTEAFF. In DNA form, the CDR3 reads TGTGCCAGCAGTGTTGAGACGAACACTGAAGCTTTCTTT.

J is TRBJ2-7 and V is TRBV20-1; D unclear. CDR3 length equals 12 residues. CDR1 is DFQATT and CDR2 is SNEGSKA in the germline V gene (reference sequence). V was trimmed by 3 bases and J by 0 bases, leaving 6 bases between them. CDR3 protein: CSASVGSYEQYF. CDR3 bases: TGCAGTGCTAGCGTCGGCTCCTACGAGCAGTACTTC.

CDR3 region: CASSLTRDTDTQYF. DNA of the CDR3: TGTGCCAGCAGCTTGACTCGAGACACAGATACGCAGTATTTT. J is TRBJ2-3 and V is TRBV5-4; D not resolved. Germline V CDR1 and CDR2: SGHNT, YYREEE (reference sequence). The CDR3 runs 14 residues. Trimming left V 1 base short and J 2 bases short, with 8 bases between.

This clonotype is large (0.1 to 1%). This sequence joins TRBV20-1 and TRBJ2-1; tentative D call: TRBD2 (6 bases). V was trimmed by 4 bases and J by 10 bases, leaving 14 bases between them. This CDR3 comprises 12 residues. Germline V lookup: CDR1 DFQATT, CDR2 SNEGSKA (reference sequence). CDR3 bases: TGCAGTGCTAACGGACTATCGAAAGAGCAGTTCTTC. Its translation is CSANGLSKEQFF.

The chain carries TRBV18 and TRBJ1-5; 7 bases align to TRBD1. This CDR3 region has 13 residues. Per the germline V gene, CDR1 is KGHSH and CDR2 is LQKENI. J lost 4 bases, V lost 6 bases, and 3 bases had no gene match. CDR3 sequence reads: CASSQGQNQPQHF. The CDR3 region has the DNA TGTGCCAGCTCCCAGGGACAGAATCAGCCCCAGCATTTT.